This T cell receptor beta chain was found in a study of blood T cell repertoires in COVID-19. Overall study: Whether acute or convalescent, the COVID-19 samples came from the United States, Italy and Spain. The analysed material was cDNA or gDNA that came from T cells, B-cell-depleted T cells, or PBMCs.

Trimming removed 8 bases from V and 2 bases from J, with 18 bases in between. The V gene's germline CDR1 is SGHRS and CDR2 YFSETQ. CDR3 length: 15 amino acids. Authors' processing steps: The authors estimated nucleated cell counts from reference gene primer amplification. The protocol was immunoSEQ multiplex PCR, while the TCRdb copy is restricted to in-frame clones and leaves out a portion. V, J and clone size are those of that table, while D and trimming were read from the DNA. The data contain 75,000 to 100,000 clones, 80% to 90% of them seen just once; the ten biggest clones take up 7% to 9%. V usage is TRBV5-1 and J usage is TRBJ2-3; a possible D gene is TRBD2 (5 bases). The TCR comes from a human donor with acute or convalescent COVID-19. The donor label of this sample is uncertain. Sequencing was performed on peripheral blood. DNA for the CDR3: TGCGCCAGTTGTCTCTCTTCGGGGAACACAGATACGCAGTATTTT. It codes for CASCLSSGNTDTQYF.